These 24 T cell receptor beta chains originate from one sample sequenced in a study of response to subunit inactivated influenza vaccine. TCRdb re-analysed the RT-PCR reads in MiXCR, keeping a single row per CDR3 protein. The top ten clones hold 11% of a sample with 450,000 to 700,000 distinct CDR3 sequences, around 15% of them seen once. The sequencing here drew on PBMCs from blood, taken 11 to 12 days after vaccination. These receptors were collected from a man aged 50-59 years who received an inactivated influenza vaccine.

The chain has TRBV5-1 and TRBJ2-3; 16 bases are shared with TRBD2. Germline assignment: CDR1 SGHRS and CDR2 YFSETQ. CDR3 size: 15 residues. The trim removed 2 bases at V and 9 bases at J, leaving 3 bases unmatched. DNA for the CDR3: TGCGCCAGCAGCTTCGGGACTAGCGGGAGGGAAACGCAGTATTTT. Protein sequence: CASSFGTSGRETQYF.

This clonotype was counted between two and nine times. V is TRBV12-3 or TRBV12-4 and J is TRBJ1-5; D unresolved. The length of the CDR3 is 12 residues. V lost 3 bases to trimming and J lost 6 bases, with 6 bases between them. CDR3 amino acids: CASSFMRQPQHF. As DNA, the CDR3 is TGTGCCAGCAGTTTCATGCGTCAGCCCCAGCATTTT.

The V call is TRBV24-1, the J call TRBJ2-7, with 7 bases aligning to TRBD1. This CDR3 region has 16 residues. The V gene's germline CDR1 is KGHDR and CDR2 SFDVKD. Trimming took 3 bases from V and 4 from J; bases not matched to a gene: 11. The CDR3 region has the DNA TGTGCCACCAGTGATCCAGACAGGGCCGAGAAATACGAGCAGTACTTC. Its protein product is CATSDPDRAEKYEQYF.

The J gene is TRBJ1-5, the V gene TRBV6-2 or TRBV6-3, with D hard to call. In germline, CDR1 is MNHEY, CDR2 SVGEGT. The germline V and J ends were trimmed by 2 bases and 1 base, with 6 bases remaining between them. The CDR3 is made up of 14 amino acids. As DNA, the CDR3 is TGTGCCAGCAGTTACGAGGGAAGCAATCAGCCCCAGCATTTT. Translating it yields CASSYEGSNQPQHF.

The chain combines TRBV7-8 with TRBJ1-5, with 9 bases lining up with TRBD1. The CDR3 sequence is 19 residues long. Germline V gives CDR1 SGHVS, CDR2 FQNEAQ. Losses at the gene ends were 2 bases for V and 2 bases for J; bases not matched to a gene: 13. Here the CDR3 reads CASSLTRQGVGGGNQPQHF. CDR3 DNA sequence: TGTGCCAGCAGCTTAACGCGACAGGGGGTGGGGGGAGGCAATCAGCCCCAGCATTTT.

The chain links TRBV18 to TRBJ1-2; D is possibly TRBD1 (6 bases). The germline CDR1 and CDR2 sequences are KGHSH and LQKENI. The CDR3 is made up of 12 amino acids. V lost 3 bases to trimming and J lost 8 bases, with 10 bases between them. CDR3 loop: CASSPGAEGYTF. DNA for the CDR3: TGTGCCAGCTCACCGGGGGCAGAAGGCTACACCTTC.

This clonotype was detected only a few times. The CDR3 nucleotides are TGTGCCATCAGGCCGGGACTGAACACAGATACGCAGTATTTT. This gives the protein CAIRPGLNTDTQYF. J is TRBJ2-3 and V is TRBV10-3, with a tentative D call TRBD2 (6 bases). The CDR3 is 14 residues long. CDR1 and CDR2 (germline): ENHRY, SYGVKD. V dropped 6 bases and J dropped 2 bases, with 12 bases sitting between them.

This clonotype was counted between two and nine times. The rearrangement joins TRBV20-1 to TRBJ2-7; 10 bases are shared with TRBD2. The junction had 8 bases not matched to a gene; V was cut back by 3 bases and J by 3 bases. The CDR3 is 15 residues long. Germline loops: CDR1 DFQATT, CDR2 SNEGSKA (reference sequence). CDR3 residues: CSASFSGRASYEQYF. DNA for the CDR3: TGCAGTGCTAGCTTCAGCGGGAGGGCGAGCTACGAGCAGTACTTC.

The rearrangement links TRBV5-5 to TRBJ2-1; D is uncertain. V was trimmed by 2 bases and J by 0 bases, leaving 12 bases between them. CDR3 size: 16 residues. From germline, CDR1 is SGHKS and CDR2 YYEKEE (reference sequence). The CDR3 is CASSLGPAVSYNEQFF. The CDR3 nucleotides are TGTGCCAGCAGCTTAGGGCCAGCAGTCTCCTACAATGAGCAGTTCTTC.

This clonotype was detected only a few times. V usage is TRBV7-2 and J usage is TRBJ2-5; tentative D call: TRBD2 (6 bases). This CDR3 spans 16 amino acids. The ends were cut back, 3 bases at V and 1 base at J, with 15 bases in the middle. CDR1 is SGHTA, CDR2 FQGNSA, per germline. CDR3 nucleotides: TGTGCCAGCAGCTTTCCCCTTGGCGGGACCCAAGAGACCCAGTACTTC. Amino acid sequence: CASSFPLGGTQETQYF.

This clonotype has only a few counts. As DNA, the CDR3 is TGTGCCAGCAGTTTAGAGCAGGGGGGGGAGCAAGAGACCCAGTACTTC. As protein: CASSLEQGGEQETQYF. The chain uses TRBV12-3 or TRBV12-4 and TRBJ2-5, with D perhaps matching TRBD1 or TRBD2 (7 bases each). This CDR3 contains 16 residues. The germline V and J ends were trimmed by 1 base and 2 bases, with 14 bases remaining between them.

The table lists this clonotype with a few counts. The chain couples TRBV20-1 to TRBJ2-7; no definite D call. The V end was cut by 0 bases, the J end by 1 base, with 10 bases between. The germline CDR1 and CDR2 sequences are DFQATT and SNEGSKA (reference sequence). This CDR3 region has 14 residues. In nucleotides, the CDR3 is TGCAGTGCTAGAGATGCTGGAAGGTCCTACGAGCAGTACTTC. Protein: CSARDAGRSYEQYF.

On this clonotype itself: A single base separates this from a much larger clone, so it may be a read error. CDR3: CASSLLGTGGTQYF. For the CDR3, the DNA is TGTGCCAGCAGTCTCCTAGGGACTGGAGGGACGCAGTATTTT. The gene calls are TRBV6-1 and TRBJ2-3, with D perhaps TRBD2 (6 bases). Germline CDR1 reads MNHNS; CDR2 reads SASEGT. Trimming shortened V by 5 bases and J by 9 bases, and 18 bases separated the two germline ends. The CDR3 has 14 amino acids.

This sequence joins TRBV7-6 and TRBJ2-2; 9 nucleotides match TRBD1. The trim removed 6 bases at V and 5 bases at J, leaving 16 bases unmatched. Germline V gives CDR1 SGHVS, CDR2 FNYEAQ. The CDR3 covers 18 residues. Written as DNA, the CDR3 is TGTGCCAGCAGAAAAGGGGGGACAGGGAGGTCCCAAACCGGGGAGCTGTTTTTT. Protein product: CASRKGGTGRSQTGELFF. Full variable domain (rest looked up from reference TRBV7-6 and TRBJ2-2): GAGVSQSPRYKVTKRGQDVALRCDPISGHVSLYWYRQALGQGPEFLTYFNYEAQQDKSGLPNDRFSAERPEGSISTLTIQRTEQRDSAMYRCASRKGGTGRSQTGELFFGEGSRLTVL.

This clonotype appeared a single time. Here the CDR3 DNA reads TGCAGTGCTAGTCCTGGTGGCAGGGGAGAGCAGTTCTTC. It yields the protein CSASPGGRGEQFF. V and J are TRBV20-1 and TRBJ2-1, with D maybe TRBD1 (6 bases). V was cut by 3 bases and J by 10 bases, with 16 bases left in between. This CDR3 is 13 amino acids long. Germline lookup yields CDR1 DFQATT and CDR2 SNEGSKA (reference sequence).

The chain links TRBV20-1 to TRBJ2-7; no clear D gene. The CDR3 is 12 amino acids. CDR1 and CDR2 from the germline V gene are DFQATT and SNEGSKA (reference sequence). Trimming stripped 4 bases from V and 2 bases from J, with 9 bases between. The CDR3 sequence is CSATSLAYEQYF. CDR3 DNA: TGCAGTGCTACCTCCCTAGCCTACGAGCAGTACTTC.

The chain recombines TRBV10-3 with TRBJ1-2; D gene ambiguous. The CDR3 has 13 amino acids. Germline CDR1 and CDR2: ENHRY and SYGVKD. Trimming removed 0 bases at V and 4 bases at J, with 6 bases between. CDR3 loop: CAISESGSYGYTF. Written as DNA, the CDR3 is TGTGCCATCAGTGAGTCGGGATCCTATGGCTACACCTTC.

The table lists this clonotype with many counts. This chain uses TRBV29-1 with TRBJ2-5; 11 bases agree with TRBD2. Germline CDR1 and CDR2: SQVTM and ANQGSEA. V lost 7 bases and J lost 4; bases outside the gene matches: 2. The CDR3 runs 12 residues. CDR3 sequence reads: CSGGTSGETQYF. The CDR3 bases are TGCAGCGGAGGGACTAGCGGAGAGACCCAGTACTTC.

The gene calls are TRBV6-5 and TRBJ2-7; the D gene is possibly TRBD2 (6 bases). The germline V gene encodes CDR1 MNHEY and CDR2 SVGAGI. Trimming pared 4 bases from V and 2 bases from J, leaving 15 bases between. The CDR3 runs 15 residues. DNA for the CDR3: TGTGCCAGCAGTTTATTAGCGGAACAACCCTACGAGCAGTACTTC. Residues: CASSLLAEQPYEQYF.

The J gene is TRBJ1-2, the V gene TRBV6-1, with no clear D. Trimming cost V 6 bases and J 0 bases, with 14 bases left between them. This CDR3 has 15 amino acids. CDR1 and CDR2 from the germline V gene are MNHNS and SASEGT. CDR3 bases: TGTGCCAGCAGCAACCCCGGAGAAGCTAACTATGGCTACACCTTC. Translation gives CASSNPGEANYGYTF.

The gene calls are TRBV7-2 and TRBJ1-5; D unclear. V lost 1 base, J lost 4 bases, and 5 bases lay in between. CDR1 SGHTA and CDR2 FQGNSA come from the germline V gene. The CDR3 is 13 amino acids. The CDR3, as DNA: TGTGCCAGCAGCTTAGTGAGAAATCAGCCCCAGCATTTT. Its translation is CASSLVRNQPQHF.

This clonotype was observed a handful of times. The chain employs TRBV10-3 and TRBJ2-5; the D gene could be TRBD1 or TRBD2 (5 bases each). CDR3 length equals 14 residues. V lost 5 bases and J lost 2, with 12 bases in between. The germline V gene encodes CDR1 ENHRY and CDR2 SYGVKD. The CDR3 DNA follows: TGTGCCATCAGTCCCGGGACCATACAAGAGACCCAGTACTTC. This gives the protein CAISPGTIQETQYF.

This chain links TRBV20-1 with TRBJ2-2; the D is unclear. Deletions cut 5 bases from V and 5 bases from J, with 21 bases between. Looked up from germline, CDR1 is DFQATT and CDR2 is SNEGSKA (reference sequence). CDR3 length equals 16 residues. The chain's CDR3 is CSAWVVGPEDTGELFF. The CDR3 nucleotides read TGCAGTGCTTGGGTCGTGGGCCCCGAGGATACCGGGGAGCTGTTTTTT.

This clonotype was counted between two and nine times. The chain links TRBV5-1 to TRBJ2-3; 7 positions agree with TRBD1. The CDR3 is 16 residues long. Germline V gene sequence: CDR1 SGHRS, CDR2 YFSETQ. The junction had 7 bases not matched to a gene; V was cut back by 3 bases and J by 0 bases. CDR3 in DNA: TGCGCCAGCAGCTGGGGAGACAGGGCTAGCACAGATACGCAGTATTTT. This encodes CASSWGDRASTDTQYF.